This is a list of T cell receptor beta chains from one sample in a study of siplizumab effects on memory and regulatory T cells. The method was immunoSEQ multiplex PCR; TCRdb's version includes in-frame clones alone and lacks a portion of them. Of approximately 82,000 clones in the sample, roughly 86% were seen once. The sample was Tregs sorted from blood. The receptor source for this set is a human donor in good health. Both conserved end residues are part of each CDR3. The D gene is left open where the match is weak. Size values are once, few and many counts, or a class for expanded clones, and some rows have none.

V: TRBV4-2
D: .
size: once
J: TRBJ2-3
CDR3: CASSQADREGDTQYF
DNA: TGTGCCAGCAGCCAAGCGGACAGGGAGGGAGATACGCAGTATTTT

V: TRBV7-8
D: .
size: .
J: TRBJ1-4
CDR3: CASSKRDLRSEKLFF
DNA: TGTGCCAGCAGCAAGCGGGATCTCCGGAGTGAAAAACTGTTTTTT

V: TRBV5-1
D: .
size: .
J: TRBJ1-2
CDR3: CASSSSLTGGGYTF
DNA: TGCGCCAGCAGCTCGTCCCTGACAGGCGGCGGCTACACCTTC

V: TRBV15
D: .
size: .
J: TRBJ1-3
CDR3: CATSRGGALSGNTIYF
DNA: TGTGCCACCAGCAGAGGGGGGGCCCTCTCTGGAAACACCATATATTTT

V: TRBV28
D: TRBD1
size: .
J: TRBJ2-7
CDR3: CASEGTGAYEQYF
DNA: TGTGCCAGCGAAGGGACAGGAGCCTACGAGCAGTACTTC

V: TRBV6-5
D: .
size: .
J: TRBJ1-6
CDR3: CASSYNLGVGYSPLHF
DNA: TGTGCCAGCAGTTACAATTTGGGCGTCGGGTACTCACCCCTCCACTTT

V: TRBV7-9
D: .
size: once
J: TRBJ1-1
CDR3: CASSFLQNTEAFF
DNA: TGTGCCAGCAGCTTTCTTCAAAACACTGAAGCTTTCTTT

V: TRBV7-2
D: TRBD2
size: .
J: TRBJ2-7
CDR3: CASSFGTSSYEQYF
DNA: TGTGCCAGCAGCTTCGGGACTAGCTCCTACGAGCAGTACTTC

V: TRBV7-8
D: .
size: .
J: TRBJ1-5
CDR3: CASSLEGVSNQPQHF
DNA: TGTGCCAGCAGCTTAGAAGGGGTAAGCAATCAGCCCCAGCATTTT

V: TRBV4-2
D: .
size: .
J: TRBJ1-2
CDR3: CASSQEAGTNYDYTF
DNA: TGTGCCAGCAGCCAAGAGGCAGGCACTAACTATGACTACACCTTC

V: TRBV5-6
D: .
size: .
J: TRBJ2-3
CDR3: CASSLGLVVSDTQYF
DNA: TGTGCCAGCAGCTTGGGACTAGTTGTATCAGATACGCAGTATTTT

V: TRBV11-2
D: TRBD2
size: .
J: TRBJ2-3
CDR3: CASSSYRGLAGGDTDTQYF
DNA: TGTGCCAGCAGCTCCTATAGGGGACTAGCGGGGGGGGACACAGATACGCAGTATTTT

V: TRBV19
D: TRBD1
size: .
J: TRBJ2-1
CDR3: CASSIVGTGGHEQFF
DNA: TGTGCCAGTAGTATAGTAGGGACAGGAGGTCATGAGCAGTTCTTC

V: TRBV11-2
D: TRBD2
size: .
J: TRBJ2-5
CDR3: CASSPQTSRETQYF
DNA: TGTGCCAGCAGCCCACAGACTAGCCGAGAGACCCAGTACTTC

V: TRBV11-2
D: .
size: .
J: TRBJ2-2
CDR3: CASSPRAGELFF
DNA: TGTGCCAGCAGCCCGAGAGCCGGGGAGCTGTTTTTT

V: TRBV25-1
D: TRBD1
size: .
J: TRBJ1-1
CDR3: CASSRTGGTEAFF
DNA: TGTGCCAGCAGTAGAACAGGGGGCACTGAAGCTTTCTTT

V: TRBV5-1
D: .
size: .
J: TRBJ1-1
CDR3: CASSSQGYDTEAFF
DNA: TGCGCCAGCAGCTCACAGGGTTACGACACTGAAGCTTTCTTT

V: TRBV19
D: TRBD1
size: once
J: TRBJ2-2
CDR3: CASNPGQGPTGELFF
DNA: TGTGCCAGTAATCCGGGACAGGGTCCGACCGGGGAGCTGTTTTTT

V: TRBV9
D: .
size: .
J: TRBJ2-3
CDR3: CASSVWGERTDTQYF
DNA: TGTGCCAGCAGCGTCTGGGGGGAGCGCACAGATACGCAGTATTTT

V: TRBV7-2
D: .
size: .
J: TRBJ2-7
CDR3: CASSLAGYYEQYF
DNA: TGTGCCAGCAGCTTAGCTGGGTACTACGAGCAGTACTTC

V: TRBV9
D: .
size: few
J: TRBJ1-6
CDR3: CASSTTPSGESPLHF
DNA: TGTGCCAGCAGCACCACCCCCTCCGGGGAATCACCCCTCCACTTT

V: TRBV13
D: TRBD2
size: .
J: TRBJ2-2
CDR3: CASSGAERGGSTGELFF
DNA: TGTGCCAGCAGCGGGGCCGAGCGGGGGGGCTCCACCGGGGAGCTGTTTTTT

V: TRBV9
D: TRBD1
size: once
J: TRBJ2-3
CDR3: CASSHWTGKDTQYF
DNA: TGTGCCAGCAGCCACTGGACAGGGAAGGATACGCAGTATTTT

V: TRBV5-5
D: .
size: .
J: TRBJ2-5
CDR3: CASSFPGETQYF
DNA: TGTGCCAGCAGCTTTCCAGGGGAGACCCAGTACTTC

V: TRBV5-1
D: .
size: .
J: TRBJ2-3
CDR3: CASSVRDGDTQYF
DNA: TGCGCCAGCAGCGTCCGGGACGGGGATACGCAGTATTTT

V: TRBV5-1
D: .
size: .
J: TRBJ2-5
CDR3: CASSLAVLGGRETQYF
DNA: TGCGCCAGCAGCTTGGCGGTTTTGGGGGGCAGGGAGACCCAGTACTTC

V: TRBV28
D: TRBD1
size: once
J: TRBJ1-1
CDR3: CASRTGVWTEAFF
DNA: TGTGCCAGCAGAACAGGGGTGTGGACTGAAGCTTTCTTT

V: TRBV7-9
D: TRBD2
size: .
J: TRBJ2-3
CDR3: CAARTSGTDTQYF
DNA: TGTGCCGCACGGACTAGCGGCACAGATACGCAGTATTTT

V: TRBV10-3
D: .
size: .
J: TRBJ2-3
CDR3: CAISESIFLGGTQYF
DNA: TGTGCCATCAGTGAGTCGATATTCCTAGGGGGAACGCAGTATTTT

V: TRBV5-4
D: .
size: .
J: TRBJ1-2
CDR3: CASRYDSYGYTF
DNA: TGTGCCAGCAGATACGACAGCTATGGCTACACCTTC

V: TRBV15
D: TRBD1
size: .
J: TRBJ1-3
CDR3: CATSRVRTGTGDPISGNTIYF
DNA: TGTGCCACCAGCAGAGTCAGAACCGGGACAGGGGACCCGATCTCTGGAAACACCATATATTTT